This paragraph covers one T cell receptor beta chain sequence. The specificity of this receptor is unknown. There are no base qualities to consult, and no much larger clone falls within one base. TCRbeta CDR3 regions were amplified from genomic DNA using the immunoSEQ Assay, a bias-controlled multiplex PCR. The original methods were these. The number of nucleated cells in each sample was estimated from the amplification of reference gene primers within the assay. Sequence reads were collapsed and filtered to measure the absolute abundance of every unique TCRbeta CDR3 rearrangement. For each sample, productive Simpson clonality was calculated as the square root of Simpson's diversity index over productive rearrangements. The table comes from immuneACCESS by way of TCRdb, which keeps in-frame sequences with V and J called. Part of the clones is missing from these tables; in studies checked, under half for an unresolved V gene and the rest for unknown reasons. The V and J calls and clone size come from that table; D and trimming were worked out from the DNA. The sample data list approximately 200,000 clones, and about 81% of these were observed just once. The ten largest clonotypes hold 7.5% to 10% of the sample.

In the prospective study, participants were roughly 18 to 100 years old, resided in approximately 25 geographic areas of the United States, and were enrolled through a virtual design. In the prospective study, cohorts were assigned on the basis of participant-reported clinical history obtained from a screening survey and a study questionnaire. Recovered participants in ImmuneRACE Cohort 3 were defined as having two consecutive negative NP/OP PCR tests, clearance from a healthcare professional, or resolution of symptoms. In the prospective study, mobile phlebotomists collected whole blood, serum and a nasopharyngeal or oropharyngeal swab from each participant. Participants in the prospective study had the option to provide additional blood draws and questionnaires over a roughly two-month period. Before DNA extraction, prospective study blood samples were shipped either frozen or at room temperature.

This sample was taken from a study of blood T cell repertoires in COVID-19 (TCRdb year 2020). For context, the study as a whole: Collaborator samples came from the United States, Italy and Spain and covered acute and convalescent phases of COVID-19. The prospective study material was composed of cDNA or gDNA derived from T cells, B-cell-depleted T cells, or PBMCs. The repertoires were released in a freely available public database meant as a resource for research on the immune response to SARS-CoV-2. The dataset comprised deeply sampled blood TCRbeta repertoires from subjects exposed to, actively infected with, or recovered from COVID-19. A de-identified subject ID, COVID-19 status, age in years and sex were almost always included in the sample metadata. Where available, HLA class I and class II types were obtained from metadata supplied by the sample provider rather than from assay-based typing. Samples were obtained from the ongoing ImmuneRACE study (first 160 participants) and from about 1,300 subjects provided by 6 global collaborators.

For CDR1 and CDR2, the germline V gene lists KGHDR and SFDVKD. Including cysteine and phenylalanine, the CDR3 has 16 amino acids. Just the 48-base CDR3 DNA is kept, in frame starting at base 1. Relative to germline, V is missing 4 bases and J is missing 10 bases, with 14 bases of the junction outside any gene match. Results and caveats for the whole study, not just this receptor: The amount of clinical and demographic metadata varied by source and participant and was provided uncurated.

This receptor was identified in a man aged 35 to 55 who had recovered from COVID-19. Input material: PBMCs or T cells enriched from blood (not recorded which). The rearrangement joined TRBV24-1 to TRBJ2-5; 10 central nucleotides agree with TRBD2. CDR3 region: CATSDPAGGPNAGQYF. In nucleotides, the sequence is TGTGCCACCAGTGACCCAGCGGGAGGGCCTAATGCGGGCCAGTACTTC.